Presented here are 31 T cell receptor beta chains from one specimen sequenced in a study of Ad26.COV2.S vaccination and SARS-CoV-2 variants. Described treatment: roughly 20 received Ad26.COV2.S at low or high dose, single or two shots; roughly five received placebo; per-sample allocation not given. Sampling was performed 63 days after the first vaccine or placebo injection. TCRdb's copy holds only in-frame clones and misses some; the assay was immunoSEQ multiplex PCR. The sample records about 250,000 clones, more than 70% being singletons. This specimen was peripheral blood, taken in a trial of Ad26.COV2.S vaccine versus placebo. These receptors were obtained from a person aged 18-60 years who received the Ad26.COV2.S COVID-19 vaccine or a placebo.

V and J are TRBV3-1 (or the pseudogene TRBV3-2) and TRBJ2-7, with unresolved D. V gave up 1 base and J gave up 0 bases, with 1 base separating them. The CDR3 extends over 12 amino acids. Germline values: CDR1 LGHDT, CDR2 YNNKEL (reference sequence). CDR3 bases: TGTGCCAGCAGCCAAGTCTCCTACGAGCAGTACTTC. Translating gives CASSQVSYEQYF.

The chain joins TRBV19 to TRBJ2-2; the D call may be TRBD1 or TRBD2 (5 bases each). V lost 3 bases and J 0 bases, leaving 14 bases between the germline ends. Per germline, CDR1 LNHDA and CDR2 SQIVND (reference sequence). This CDR3 has 17 residues. CDR3: CASSIRERGANTGELFF. The CDR3 DNA reads as TGTGCCAGTAGTATCAGGGAACGGGGCGCGAACACCGGGGAGCTGTTTTTT.

J is TRBJ2-1 and V is TRBV10-3; TRBD2 matches 8 bases. This CDR3 is built from 14 residues. Trimming at V came to 4 bases and at J to 5 bases, leaving 4 bases not matched to a gene. Per germline, CDR1 ENHRY and CDR2 SYGVKD. Here the CDR3 reads CAISGLAPNNEQFF. CDR3 DNA sequence: TGTGCCATCAGTGGACTAGCGCCTAACAATGAGCAGTTCTTC.

This clone was observed once. The chain combines TRBV7-8 with TRBJ2-1; 9 positions agree with TRBD1. This CDR3 contains 15 residues. V lost 3 bases to trimming and J lost 2 bases; unmatched junction nucleotides: 2. CDR1 and CDR2 from the germline V gene are SGHVS and FQNEAQ. CDR3 amino acids: CASSFRDRAYNEQFF. The CDR3 DNA reads TGTGCCAGCAGCTTCCGGGACAGGGCCTACAATGAGCAGTTCTTC. Looking up the rest from reference TRBV7-8 and TRBJ2-1 gives the full variable domain: GAGVSQSPRYKVAKRGQDVALRCDPISGHVSLFWYQQALGQGPEFLTYFQNEAQLDKSGLPSDRFFAERPEGSVSTLKIQRTQQEDSAVYLCASSFRDRAYNEQFFGPGTRLTVL.

The gene calls are TRBV3-1 (or the pseudogene TRBV3-2) and TRBJ1-1, with unresolved D. The CDR3 extends over 13 amino acids. CDR1 is LGHDT, CDR2 YNNKEL, per germline (reference sequence). The germline V and J ends were trimmed by 1 base and 4 bases, with 7 bases remaining between them. In DNA form, the CDR3 reads TGTGCCAGCAGCCAAGGGCCTGGCACTGAAGCTTTCTTT. Translated, it gives CASSQGPGTEAFF.

The V and J genes are TRBV5-1 and TRBJ2-3; D may be TRBD2 (6 bases). With 0 bases removed from V and 5 bases from J, the gap between germline ends came to 10 bases. The CDR3 has 14 amino acids. Germline CDR1 reads SGHRS; CDR2 reads YFSETQ. CDR3 residues: CASSLDRGGDTQYF. The CDR3 DNA is TGCGCCAGCAGCTTGGACCGGGGAGGAGATACGCAGTATTTT.

This chain uses TRBV19 with TRBJ2-1, with 11 bases that match TRBD2. The trim removed 0 bases at V and 5 bases at J, leaving 12 bases unmatched. The germline V gene encodes CDR1 LNHDA and CDR2 SQIVND (reference sequence). The CDR3 runs 19 residues. CDR3: CASSIDLYFSGRDDNEQFF. The CDR3 region has the DNA TGTGCCAGTAGTATAGATCTATATTTTAGCGGGAGGGACGACAATGAGCAGTTCTTC. Full variable domain (missing parts from reference TRBV19 and TRBJ2-1): DGGITQSPKYLFRKEGQNVTLSCEQNLNHDAMYWYRQDPGQGLRLIYYSQIVNDFQKGDIAEGYSVSREKKESFPLTVTSAQKNPTAFYLCASSIDLYFSGRDDNEQFFGPGTRLTVL.

CDR3 sequence: CASSLAGGGPYNEQFF. DNA for the CDR3: TGTGCCAGCAGCTTAGCTGGTGGGGGGCCCTACAATGAGCAGTTCTTC. V usage is TRBV7-6 and J usage is TRBJ2-1; D possibly uses TRBD1 or TRBD2 (6 bases each). This CDR3 is built from 16 residues. Germline V lookup: CDR1 SGHVS, CDR2 FNYEAQ. Between the trimmed V and J ends, which lost 0 bases and 2 bases, there was a span of 11 bases.

V and J are TRBV6-5 and TRBJ2-7; 7 nucleotides line up with TRBD1. This CDR3 region has 14 residues. Per the germline V gene, CDR1 is MNHEY and CDR2 is SVGAGI. V shed 7 bases, J shed 2 bases, and the junction held 8 bases outside the gene matches. The CDR3 is CASTIRTGPYEQYF. For the CDR3, the DNA is TGTGCCAGCACCATACGGACAGGCCCCTACGAGCAGTACTTC.

The chain carries TRBV6-6 and TRBJ2-1, with D perhaps being TRBD1 or TRBD2 (5 bases each). CDR1 is MNHNY and CDR2 is SVGAGI in the germline V gene (reference sequence). This CDR3 has 15 residues. Trimming left V 2 bases short and J 4 bases short, with 12 bases between. The CDR3 protein is CASSYRGRTYNEQFF. CDR3 nucleotide sequence: TGTGCCAGCAGTTACCGGGGCAGGACGTACAATGAGCAGTTCTTC.

The chain's CDR3 is CATSDGTRMNEQFF. CDR3 nucleotides: TGTGCCACCAGTGATGGGACTAGGATGAATGAGCAGTTCTTC. The gene calls are TRBV24-1 and TRBJ2-1; 8 bases fit TRBD2. CDR3 length: 14 amino acids. V lost 3 bases and J lost 7; bases outside the gene matches: 4. Germline V CDR1 and CDR2: KGHDR, SFDVKD.

The rearrangement links TRBV5-4 to TRBJ2-1; 8 positions agree with TRBD2. CDR1 and CDR2 from the germline V gene are SGHNT and YYREEE (reference sequence). This CDR3 has 17 residues. V was clipped by 0 bases and J by 8 bases; unmatched bases: 13. The CDR3 DNA sequence: TGTGCCAGCAGCTTGGGGGGAACGGGAGGGTACGGAGATGAGCAGTTCTTC. As protein: CASSLGGTGGYGDEQFF.

The table lists this clone with a few counts. The CDR3 DNA is TGTGCCAGCAGCTTGGCCCAGGGACCCCACGAGCAGTACTTC. The encoded protein is CASSLAQGPHEQYF. The chain carries TRBV5-6 and TRBJ2-7; D possibly matches TRBD1 or TRBD2 (5 bases each). This CDR3 has 14 residues. V gave up 0 bases and J gave up 5 bases, with 12 bases separating them. Germline V gene lookup returns CDR1 SGHDT and CDR2 YYEEEE.

This sequence joins TRBV18 and TRBJ2-7; 7 nucleotides match TRBD2. Trimming removed 6 bases from V and 1 base from J; junction bases left unmatched: 9. Per germline, CDR1 KGHSH and CDR2 LQKENI. The CDR3 sequence is 15 residues long. CDR3 nucleotide sequence: TGTGCCAGCTCTCAAGCTAGCGGAGCTTCCTACGAGCAGTACTTC. This codes for CASSQASGASYEQYF.

V is TRBV7-8 and J is TRBJ1-2; TRBD1 matches 9 bases. The germline V gene has CDR1 SGHVS and CDR2 FQNEAQ. The CDR3 length is 19 residues. V gave up 2 bases and J gave up 4 bases; unmatched junction bases: 17. This CDR3 reads CASSLNSGGQGGGSYGYTF. CDR3 nucleotide sequence: TGTGCCAGCAGCTTAAACTCCGGGGGACAGGGAGGTGGGAGCTATGGCTACACCTTC.

The chain recombines TRBV6-2 or TRBV6-3 with TRBJ1-1; D not resolved. There are 15 residues in the CDR3. Germline CDR1 reads MNHEY; CDR2 reads SVGEGT. Trimming took 5 bases from V and 6 from J, leaving 19 bases between them. DNA for the CDR3: TGTGCCAGCAGTAACCCTTCGTGGGGTGGGGCTGAAGCTTTCTTT. It is translated as CASSNPSWGGAEAFF.

V and J are TRBV6-6 and TRBJ1-1, with D perhaps TRBD1 (5 bases). The CDR3 consists of 23 residues. The V end was cut by 5 bases, the J end by 11 bases, with 48 bases between. The V gene's germline CDR1 is MNHNY and CDR2 SVGAGI (reference sequence). Written as DNA, the CDR3 is TGTGCCAGCAGTCCCAGGTTGATGGTCGATAGAGACCTTCCGGGACGGCCTAGCCCGGGGGCTTTCTTT. Its translation: CASSPRLMVDRDLPGRPSPGAFF.

The table lists this clone with a count of one. The chain employs TRBV4-3 and TRBJ2-3; 9 bases align to TRBD2. Germline lookup yields CDR1 LGHNA and CDR2 YSLEER. Trimming took 4 bases from V and 3 from J; bases not matched to a gene: 11. The CDR3 sequence is 17 residues long. The CDR3 DNA follows: TGCGCCAGCAGCCCCTCTCGGGGCGGGGGGGGTACAGATACGCAGTATTTT. Its protein is CASSPSRGGGGTDTQYF.

This clone was seen once. CDR3 protein: CSADGLAGSGHEQYF. The CDR3 bases are TGCAGCGCCGATGGACTAGCGGGTTCAGGCCACGAGCAGTACTTC. This chain connects TRBV29-1 to TRBJ2-7; TRBD2 matches at 11 bases. The V gene end was trimmed by 7 bases and the J gene end by 5 bases; junction bases not matched to a gene: 13. CDR3 size: 15 residues. Germline V gene lookup returns CDR1 SQVTM and CDR2 ANQGSEA.

The chain recombines TRBV27 with TRBJ2-1; 7 bases fit TRBD2. The CDR3 spans 15 residues. V trimming: 5 bases; J trimming: 10 bases; junction bases outside the gene matches: 14. The germline CDR1 and CDR2 sequences are MNHEY and SMNVEV (reference sequence). The DNA of the CDR3 is TGTGCCAGCAGTCTCGACCCTTTACTAGCGCACGAGCAGTTCTTC. Encoded protein: CASSLDPLLAHEQFF.

This rearrangement joins TRBV7-2 to TRBJ1-1; D possibly corresponds to TRBD1 (5 bases). The CDR3 has 15 amino acids. Germline CDR1 is SGHTA and CDR2 is FQGNSA. V lost 4 bases and J lost 1, with 13 bases in between. This CDR3 reads CASSSLGGWNTEAFF. The CDR3, as DNA: TGTGCCAGCAGCTCCCTGGGGGGGTGGAACACTGAAGCTTTCTTT.

The rearrangement joins TRBV5-5 to TRBJ2-7; TRBD2 is a possible D gene (5 bases). V lost 2 bases and J 3 bases, leaving 18 bases between the germline ends. The CDR3 length is 16 residues. CDR1 SGHKS and CDR2 YYEKEE come from the germline V gene (reference sequence). The CDR3 reads CASSFHSGGRDYEQYF. CDR3 DNA sequence: TGTGCCAGCAGCTTCCACTCCGGAGGACGGGACTACGAGCAGTACTTC.

This clone was seen only once. Other DNA sequences in this specimen translate into the identical CDR3. V is TRBV5-4 and J is TRBJ1-1; the D is unclear. Germline CDR1 is SGHNT and CDR2 is YYREEE (reference sequence). This CDR3 spans 14 amino acids. V lost 0 bases and J lost 0, with 6 bases in between. CDR3 amino acids: CASSLGRLNTEAFF. In nucleotides, the CDR3 is TGTGCCAGCAGCTTGGGCCGGCTGAACACTGAAGCTTTCTTT.

This chain connects TRBV11-2 to TRBJ1-4, with D maybe TRBD1 (6 bases). The germline gives CDR1 SGHAT, CDR2 FQNNGV. This CDR3 has 15 residues. The V gene lost 4 bases and the J gene lost 0 bases, with 9 bases spanning the gap. CDR3 in amino acids: CASSYSGATNEKLFF. DNA of the CDR3: TGTGCCAGCAGCTACTCAGGGGCAACTAATGAAAAACTGTTTTTT.

The rearrangement uses TRBV5-1 and TRBJ2-1; D is perhaps TRBD1 or TRBD2 (5 bases each). The CDR3 runs 14 residues. Trimming stripped 0 bases from V and 9 bases from J, with 13 bases between. Germline V CDR1 and CDR2: SGHRS, YFSETQ. The CDR3 bases are TGCGCCAGCAGCTTGGGGCCAGGGAGCCGTGAGCAGTTCTTC. Protein sequence: CASSLGPGSREQFF. Filled out from reference TRBV5-1 and TRBJ2-1, the complete variable domain reads KAGVTQTPRYLIKTRGQQVTLSCSPISGHRSVSWYQQTPGQGLQFLFEYFSETQRNKGNFPGRFSGRQFSNSRSEMNVSTLELGDSALYLCASSLGPGSREQFFGPGTRLTVL.

CDR3 sequence: CSAWTRETQYF. CDR3 DNA sequence: TGCAGCGCCTGGACGAGGGAGACCCAGTACTTC. V is TRBV29-1 and J is TRBJ2-5; no firm D call. The CDR3 has 11 amino acids. V lost 7 bases, J lost 5 bases, and 11 bases lay in between. The germline V gene encodes CDR1 SQVTM and CDR2 ANQGSEA.

The chain joins TRBV2 to TRBJ1-3, with unresolved D. There are 12 residues in the CDR3. V shed 8 bases and J shed 4 bases, with 9 bases lying between them. Germline V lookup: CDR1 SNHLY, CDR2 FYNNEI. The CDR3 here is CASESTGNTIYF. As DNA, the CDR3 is TGTGCCAGCGAATCTACGGGAAACACCATATATTTT.

V is TRBV6-5 and J is TRBJ2-7; TRBD1 might be the D (6 bases). The CDR3 loop spans 13 amino acids. Between the trimmed V and J ends, which lost 6 bases and 4 bases, there was a span of 13 bases. Germline assignment: CDR1 MNHEY and CDR2 SVGAGI. CDR3 sequence (DNA): TGTGCCAGCAGAACAGGGTTTTTGTACGAGCAGTACTTC. It codes for CASRTGFLYEQYF.

The V gene is TRBV4-1, the J gene TRBJ2-4; TRBD1 or TRBD2 may be the D gene (5 bases each). The V gene's germline CDR1 is MGHRA and CDR2 YSYEKL. The CDR3 loop spans 15 amino acids. Trimming took off 0 bases at V and 8 bases at J, with 14 bases between the two ends. In DNA, the CDR3 is TGCGCCAGCAGCCAAGATCGGCAGGGAGAGTACATTCAGTACTTC. This gives the protein CASSQDRQGEYIQYF.

The V and J genes are TRBV15 and TRBJ1-1; 8 bases align to TRBD1. The CDR3 has 13 amino acids. Germline CDR1 reads LNHNV; CDR2 reads YYDKDF (reference sequence). The trim removed 0 bases at V and 7 bases at J, leaving 1 base unmatched. The DNA for the CDR3 is TGTGCCACCAGCAGAGATGGGACAGGTGAAGCTTTCTTT. Translating gives CATSRDGTGEAFF. The full variable domain, in which reference TRBV15 and TRBJ1-1 provide the parts outside the CDR3, is DAMVIQNPRYQVTQFGKPVTLSCSQTLNHNVMYWYQQKSSQAPKLLFHYYDKDFNNEADTPDNFQSRRPNTSFCFLDIRSPGLGDTAMYLCATSRDGTGEAFFGQGTRLTVV.

The chain carries TRBV5-1 and TRBJ2-2; TRBD1 might be the D (5 bases). CDR3 size: 17 residues. V shed 3 bases and J shed 0 bases, with 15 bases lying between them. Germline CDR1 SGHRS, CDR2 YFSETQ. CDR3 bases: TGCGCCAGCAGCTCAACGACACAGACAGCGAACACCGGGGAGCTGTTTTTT. Translation: CASSSTTQTANTGELFF.